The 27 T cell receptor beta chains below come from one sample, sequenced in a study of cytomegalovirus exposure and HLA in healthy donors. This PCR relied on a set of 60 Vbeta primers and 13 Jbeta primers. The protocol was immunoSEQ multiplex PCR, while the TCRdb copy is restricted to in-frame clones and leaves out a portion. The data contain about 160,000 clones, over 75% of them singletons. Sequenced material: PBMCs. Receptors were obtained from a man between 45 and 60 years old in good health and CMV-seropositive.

The CDR3 is CASSQAADYYEQYF. CDR3 in DNA: TGCGCCAGCAGCCAAGCGGCAGATTACTACGAGCAGTACTTC. The rearrangement uses TRBV5-1 and TRBJ2-7; tentatively, D is TRBD2 (5 bases). From germline, CDR1 is SGHRS and CDR2 YFSETQ. Trimming stripped 4 bases from V and 3 bases from J, with 14 bases between. The CDR3 totals 14 residues.

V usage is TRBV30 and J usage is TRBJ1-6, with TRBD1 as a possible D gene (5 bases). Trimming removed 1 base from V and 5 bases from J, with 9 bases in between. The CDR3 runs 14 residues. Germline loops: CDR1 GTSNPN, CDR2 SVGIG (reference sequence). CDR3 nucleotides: TGTGCCTGGAGTGGACAGCCGAATAATTCACCCCTCCACTTT. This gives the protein CAWSGQPNNSPLHF.

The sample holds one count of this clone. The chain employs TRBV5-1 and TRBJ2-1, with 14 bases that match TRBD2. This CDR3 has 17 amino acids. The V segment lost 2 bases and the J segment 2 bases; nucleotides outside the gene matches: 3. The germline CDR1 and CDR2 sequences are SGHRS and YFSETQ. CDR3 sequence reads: CASSFATSGGAYNEQFF. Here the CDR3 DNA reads TGCGCCAGCAGCTTCGCGACTAGCGGGGGGGCCTACAATGAGCAGTTCTTC.

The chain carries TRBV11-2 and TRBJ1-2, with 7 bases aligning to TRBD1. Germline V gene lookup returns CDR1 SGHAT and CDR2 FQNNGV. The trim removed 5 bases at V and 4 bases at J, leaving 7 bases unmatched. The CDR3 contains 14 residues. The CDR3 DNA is TGTGCCAGCAGCGGCCGGGACAGCATCTATGGCTACACCTTC. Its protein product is CASSGRDSIYGYTF.

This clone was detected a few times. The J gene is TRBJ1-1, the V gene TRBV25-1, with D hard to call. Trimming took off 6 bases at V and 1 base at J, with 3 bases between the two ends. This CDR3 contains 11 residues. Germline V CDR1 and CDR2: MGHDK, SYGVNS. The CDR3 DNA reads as TGTGCCAGCAGCCGGAACACTGAAGCTTTCTTT. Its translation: CASSRNTEAFF.

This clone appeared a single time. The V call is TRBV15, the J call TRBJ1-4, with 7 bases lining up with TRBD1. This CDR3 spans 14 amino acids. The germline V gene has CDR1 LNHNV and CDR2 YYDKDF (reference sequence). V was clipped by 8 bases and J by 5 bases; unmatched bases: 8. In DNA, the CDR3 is TGTGCCACCGATTCCGGCAGGGGGAATGAAAAACTGTTTTTT. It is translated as CATDSGRGNEKLFF.

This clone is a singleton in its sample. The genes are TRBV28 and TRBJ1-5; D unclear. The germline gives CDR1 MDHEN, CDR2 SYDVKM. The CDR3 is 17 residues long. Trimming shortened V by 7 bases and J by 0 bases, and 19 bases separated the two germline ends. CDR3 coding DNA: TGTGCCAGCACCTTGCGGGGAGGGTGGTATAGCAATCAGCCCCAGCATTTT. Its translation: CASTLRGGWYSNQPQHF.

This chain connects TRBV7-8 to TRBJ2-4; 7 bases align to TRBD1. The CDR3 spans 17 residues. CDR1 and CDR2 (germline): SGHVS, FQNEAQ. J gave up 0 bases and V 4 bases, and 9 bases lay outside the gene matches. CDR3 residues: CASSYEGTDLAKNIQYF. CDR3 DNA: TGTGCCAGCAGCTACGAAGGGACAGATCTAGCCAAAAACATTCAGTACTTC.

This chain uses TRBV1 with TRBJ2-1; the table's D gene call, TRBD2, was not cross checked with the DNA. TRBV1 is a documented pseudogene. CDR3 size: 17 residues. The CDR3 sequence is CTSSQEGWLAAYNEQFF. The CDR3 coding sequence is TGCACCAGCAGCCAAGAAGGGTGGCTAGCGGCCTACAATGAGCAGTTCTTC.

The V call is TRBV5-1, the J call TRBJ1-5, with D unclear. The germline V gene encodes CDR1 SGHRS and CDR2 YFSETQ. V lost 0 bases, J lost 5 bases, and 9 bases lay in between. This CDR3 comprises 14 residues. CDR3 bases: TGCGCCAGCAGCTTGGGGTCCCGAGATCAGCCCCAGCATTTT. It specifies CASSLGSRDQPQHF.

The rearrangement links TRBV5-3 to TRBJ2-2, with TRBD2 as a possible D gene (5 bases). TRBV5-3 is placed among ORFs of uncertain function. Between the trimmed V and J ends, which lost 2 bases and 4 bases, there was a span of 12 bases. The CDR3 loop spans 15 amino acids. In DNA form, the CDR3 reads TGTGCCAGAAGCTTACGGGAAAGACGCACCGGGGAGCTGTTTTTT. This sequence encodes CARSLRERRTGELFF.

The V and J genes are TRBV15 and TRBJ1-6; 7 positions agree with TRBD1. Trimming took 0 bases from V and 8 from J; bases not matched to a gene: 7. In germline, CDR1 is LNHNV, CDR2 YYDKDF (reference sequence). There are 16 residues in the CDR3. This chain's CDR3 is CATSRDVKGADSPLHF. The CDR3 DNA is TGTGCCACCAGCAGAGATGTGAAGGGGGCTGATTCACCCCTCCACTTT.

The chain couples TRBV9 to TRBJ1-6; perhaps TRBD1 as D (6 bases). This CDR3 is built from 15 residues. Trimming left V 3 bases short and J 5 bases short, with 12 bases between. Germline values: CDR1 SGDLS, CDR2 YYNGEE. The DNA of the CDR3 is TGTGCCAGCAGCGCCGGCGGGGGCCATAATTCACCCCTCCACTTT. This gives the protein CASSAGGGHNSPLHF.

The CDR3 region is CATSRGGVAGGREQFF. The CDR3 DNA sequence: TGTGCCACCAGCAGAGGGGGGGTAGCGGGAGGGAGAGAGCAGTTCTTC. The chain uses TRBV15 and TRBJ2-1, with 11 bases matching TRBD2. J gave up 10 bases and V 1 base, and 9 bases lay outside the gene matches. Germline-derived CDR1 and CDR2 are LNHNV and YYDKDF (reference sequence). This CDR3 has 16 amino acids.

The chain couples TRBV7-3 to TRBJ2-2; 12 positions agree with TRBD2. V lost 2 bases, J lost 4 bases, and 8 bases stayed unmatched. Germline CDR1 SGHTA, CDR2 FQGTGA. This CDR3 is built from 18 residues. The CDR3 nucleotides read TGTGCCAGCAGCTTAGGGCTAGCGGGAGGGCTGACCACCGGGGAGCTGTTTTTT. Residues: CASSLGLAGGLTTGELFF.

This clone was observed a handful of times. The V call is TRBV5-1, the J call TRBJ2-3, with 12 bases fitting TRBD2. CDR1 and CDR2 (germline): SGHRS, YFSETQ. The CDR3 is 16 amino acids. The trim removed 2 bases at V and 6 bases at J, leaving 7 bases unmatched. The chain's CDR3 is CASSLELAGGSDTQYF. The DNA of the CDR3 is TGCGCCAGCAGCTTAGAACTAGCGGGAGGTTCCGATACGCAGTATTTT. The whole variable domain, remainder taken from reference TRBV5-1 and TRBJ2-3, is KAGVTQTPRYLIKTRGQQVTLSCSPISGHRSVSWYQQTPGQGLQFLFEYFSETQRNKGNFPGRFSGRQFSNSRSEMNVSTLELGDSALYLCASSLELAGGSDTQYFGPGTRLTVL.

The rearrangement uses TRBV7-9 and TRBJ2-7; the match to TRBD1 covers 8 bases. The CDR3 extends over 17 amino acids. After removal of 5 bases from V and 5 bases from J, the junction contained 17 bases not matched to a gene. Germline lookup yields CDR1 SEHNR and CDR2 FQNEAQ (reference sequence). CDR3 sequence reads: CASSRESWTGTGHEQYF. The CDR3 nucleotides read TGTGCCAGCAGCCGAGAAAGCTGGACAGGGACAGGTCACGAGCAGTACTTC.

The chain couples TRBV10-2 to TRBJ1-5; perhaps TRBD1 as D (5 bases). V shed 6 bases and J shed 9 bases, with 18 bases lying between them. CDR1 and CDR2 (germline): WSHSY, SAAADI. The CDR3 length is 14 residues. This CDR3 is CASRDTGPRRPQHF. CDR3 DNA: TGCGCCAGCAGGGACACCGGCCCCAGGCGGCCCCAGCATTTT.

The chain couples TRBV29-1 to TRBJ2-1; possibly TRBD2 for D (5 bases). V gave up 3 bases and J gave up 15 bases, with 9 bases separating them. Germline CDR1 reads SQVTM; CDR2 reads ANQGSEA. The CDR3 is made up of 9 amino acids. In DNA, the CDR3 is TGCAGCGTTGATGGTGGAGGGTTCTTC. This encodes CSVDGGGFF.

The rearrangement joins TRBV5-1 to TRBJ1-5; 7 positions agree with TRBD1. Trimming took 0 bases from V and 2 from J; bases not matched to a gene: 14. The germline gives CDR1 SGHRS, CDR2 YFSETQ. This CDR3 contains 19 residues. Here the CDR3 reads CASSLVRTGQIEGNQPQHF. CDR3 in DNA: TGCGCCAGCAGCTTGGTACGGACAGGCCAGATAGAAGGCAATCAGCCCCAGCATTTT.

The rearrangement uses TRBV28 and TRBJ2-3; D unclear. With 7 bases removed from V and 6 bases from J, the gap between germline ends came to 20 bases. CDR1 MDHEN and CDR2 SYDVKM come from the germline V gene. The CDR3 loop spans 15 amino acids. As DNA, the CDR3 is TGTGCCAGCACTAACCCCGGGTCCCGCGCCGATACGCAGTATTTT. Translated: CASTNPGSRADTQYF.

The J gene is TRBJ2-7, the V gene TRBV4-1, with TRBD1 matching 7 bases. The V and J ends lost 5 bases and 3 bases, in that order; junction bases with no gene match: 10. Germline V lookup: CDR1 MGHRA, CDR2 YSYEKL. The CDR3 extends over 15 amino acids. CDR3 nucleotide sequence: TGCGCCAGCAGCTTACGGACAGGCCTTAACTACGAGCAGTACTTC. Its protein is CASSLRTGLNYEQYF.

CDR3 in amino acids: CASSLSDRGHRELFF. CDR3 nucleotides: TGTGCCAGCAGCTTATCGGACAGGGGCCACCGGGAGCTGTTTTTT. V usage is TRBV11-2 and J usage is TRBJ2-2; 9 bases agree with TRBD1. The germline V gene encodes CDR1 SGHAT and CDR2 FQNNGV. The V segment lost 2 bases and the J segment 9 bases; nucleotides outside the gene matches: 7. The CDR3 length is 15 residues.

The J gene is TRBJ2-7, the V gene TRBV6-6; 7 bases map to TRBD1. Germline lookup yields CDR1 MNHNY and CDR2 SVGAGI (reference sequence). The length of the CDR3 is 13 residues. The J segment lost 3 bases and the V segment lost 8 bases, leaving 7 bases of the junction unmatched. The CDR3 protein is CASGRGMVYEQYF. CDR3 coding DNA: TGTGCCAGCGGCAGGGGGATGGTCTACGAGCAGTACTTC.

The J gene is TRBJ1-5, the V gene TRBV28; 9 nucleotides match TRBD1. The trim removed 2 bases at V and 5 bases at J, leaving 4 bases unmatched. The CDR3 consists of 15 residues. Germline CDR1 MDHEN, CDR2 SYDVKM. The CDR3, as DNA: TGTGCCAGCAGTTTAACAGGGGGCGTCGATCAGCCCCAGCATTTT. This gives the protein CASSLTGGVDQPQHF.

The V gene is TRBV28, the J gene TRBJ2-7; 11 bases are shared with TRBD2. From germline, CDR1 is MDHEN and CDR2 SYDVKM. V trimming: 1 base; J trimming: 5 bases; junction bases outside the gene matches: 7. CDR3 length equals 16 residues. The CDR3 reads CASSLYKTSGTHEQYF. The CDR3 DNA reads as TGTGCCAGCAGTTTATATAAGACTAGCGGGACCCACGAGCAGTACTTC.

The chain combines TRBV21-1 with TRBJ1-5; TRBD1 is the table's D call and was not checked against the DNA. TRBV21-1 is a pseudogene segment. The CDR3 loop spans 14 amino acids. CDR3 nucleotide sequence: TGTGCCAGCGACAGGAGTCGGGGCAATCAGCCCCAGCATTTT. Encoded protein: CASDRSRGNQPQHF.